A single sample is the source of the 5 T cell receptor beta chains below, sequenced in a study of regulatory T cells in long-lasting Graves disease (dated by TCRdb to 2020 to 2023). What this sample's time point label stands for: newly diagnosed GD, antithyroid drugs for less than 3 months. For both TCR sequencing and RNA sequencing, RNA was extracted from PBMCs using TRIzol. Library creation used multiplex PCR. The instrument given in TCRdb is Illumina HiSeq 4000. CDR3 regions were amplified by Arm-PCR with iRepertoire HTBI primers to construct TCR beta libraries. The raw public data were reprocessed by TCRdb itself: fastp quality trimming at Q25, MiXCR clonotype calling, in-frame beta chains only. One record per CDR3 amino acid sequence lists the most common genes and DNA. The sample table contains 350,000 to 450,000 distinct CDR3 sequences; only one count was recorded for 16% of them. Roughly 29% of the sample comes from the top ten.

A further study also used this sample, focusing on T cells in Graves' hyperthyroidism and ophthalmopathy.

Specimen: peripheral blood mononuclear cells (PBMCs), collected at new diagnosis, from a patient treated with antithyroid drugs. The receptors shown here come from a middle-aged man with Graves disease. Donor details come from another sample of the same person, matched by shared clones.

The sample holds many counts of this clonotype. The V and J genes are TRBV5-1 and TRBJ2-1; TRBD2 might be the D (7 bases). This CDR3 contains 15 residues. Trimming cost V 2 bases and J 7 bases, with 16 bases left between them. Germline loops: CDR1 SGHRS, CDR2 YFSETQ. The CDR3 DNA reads TGCGCCAGCAGCTTTCTCCGGGGGGCCGGGAATGAGCAGTTCTTC. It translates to CASSFLRGAGNEQFF.

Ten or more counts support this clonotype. The CDR3: CAISPRDRDQPQHF. The CDR3 region has the DNA TGTGCCATCAGTCCCCGGGACAGGGATCAGCCCCAGCATTTT. The chain links TRBV10-3 to TRBJ1-5, with TRBD1 matching over 9 bases. V was pared by 5 bases and J by 5 bases, with 4 bases of the junction left unmatched. CDR1 is ENHRY, CDR2 SYGVKD, per germline. CDR3 length: 14 amino acids.

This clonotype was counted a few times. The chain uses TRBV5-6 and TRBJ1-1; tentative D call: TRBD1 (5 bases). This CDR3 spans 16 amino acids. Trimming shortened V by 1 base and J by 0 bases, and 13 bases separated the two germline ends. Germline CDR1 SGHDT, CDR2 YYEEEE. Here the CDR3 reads CASSLIGGQLNTEAFF. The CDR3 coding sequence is TGTGCCAGCAGCTTGATCGGGGGTCAGTTGAACACTGAAGCTTTCTTT.

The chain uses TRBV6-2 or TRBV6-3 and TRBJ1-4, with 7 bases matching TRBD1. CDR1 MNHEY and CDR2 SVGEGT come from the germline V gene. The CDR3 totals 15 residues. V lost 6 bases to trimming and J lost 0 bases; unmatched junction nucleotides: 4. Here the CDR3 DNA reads TGTGCCAGCAGGGGGACAGTAGCAACTAATGAAAAACTGTTTTTT. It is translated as CASRGTVATNEKLFF.

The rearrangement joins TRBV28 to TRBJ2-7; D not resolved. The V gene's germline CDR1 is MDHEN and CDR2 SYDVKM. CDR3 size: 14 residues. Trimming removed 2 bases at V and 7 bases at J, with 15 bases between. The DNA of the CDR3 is TGTGCCAGCAGTTTACCAGCGCCCGCCCGGGAGCAGTACTTC. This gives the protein CASSLPAPAREQYF. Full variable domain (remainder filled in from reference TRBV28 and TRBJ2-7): DVKVTQSSRYLVKRTGEKVFLECVQDMDHENMFWYRQDPGLGLRLIYFSYDVKMKEKGDIPEGYSVSREKKERFSLILESASTNQTSMYLCASSLPAPAREQYFGPGTRLTVT.